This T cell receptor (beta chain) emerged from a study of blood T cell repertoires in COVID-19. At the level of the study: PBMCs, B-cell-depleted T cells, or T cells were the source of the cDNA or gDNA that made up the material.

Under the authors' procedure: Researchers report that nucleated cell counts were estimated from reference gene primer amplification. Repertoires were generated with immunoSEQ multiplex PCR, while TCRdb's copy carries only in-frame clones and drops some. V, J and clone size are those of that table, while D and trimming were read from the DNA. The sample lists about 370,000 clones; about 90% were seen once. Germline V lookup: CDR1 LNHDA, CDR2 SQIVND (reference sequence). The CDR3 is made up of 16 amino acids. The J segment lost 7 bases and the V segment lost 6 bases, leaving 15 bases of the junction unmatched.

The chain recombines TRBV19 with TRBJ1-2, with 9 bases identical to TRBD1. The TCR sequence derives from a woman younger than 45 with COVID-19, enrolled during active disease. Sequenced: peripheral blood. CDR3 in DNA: TGTGCCAGTAGCCCGGACAGGGGCCTCCTGAGTGGTGGCTACACCTTC. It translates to CASSPDRGLLSGGYTF.